The 29 T cell receptor beta chains below all came from one sample that was sequenced in a study of T-cell reconstitution after alpha-beta-depleted transplantation in children. The authors prepared the TCRbeta library with unique molecular identifiers. MiXCR, applied by TCRdb to the PCR reads, yields one record per CDR3 protein. The table shows about 540,000 distinct CDR3 sequences, with 15% to 20% occurring only once. The sample consisted of PBMCs from the stem cell graft donor, taken from the stem cell graft. Source of these receptors: a human donor who donated a stem cell graft to a child with acute lymphoblastic leukemia.

This clonotype has only a few counts. V usage is TRBV11-2 and J usage is TRBJ2-7; weak D call: TRBD2 (5 bases). V lost 7 bases to trimming and J lost 5 bases, with 18 bases between them. There are 14 residues in the CDR3. Germline CDR1 reads SGHAT; CDR2 reads FQNNGV. The CDR3 coding sequence is TGTGCCAGCACACCGAACGGGATTAGCAACGAGCAGTACTTC. Amino acid sequence: CASTPNGISNEQYF.

The chain recombines TRBV13 with TRBJ1-1; the D gene is possibly TRBD1 (5 bases). Trimming left V 3 bases short and J 0 bases short, with 11 bases between. This CDR3 is 15 amino acids long. Germline-derived CDR1 and CDR2 are PRHDT and FYEKMQ (reference sequence). The CDR3 loop reads CASSFWGGMNTEAFF. The DNA for the CDR3 is TGTGCCAGCAGCTTTTGGGGGGGGATGAACACTGAAGCTTTCTTT.

J is TRBJ1-5 and V is TRBV27, with TRBD1 matching over 7 bases. The ends lost 6 bases at V and 2 bases at J; junction bases unmatched: 13. Germline V gene lookup returns CDR1 MNHEY and CDR2 SMNVEV (reference sequence). The CDR3 has 17 residues. CDR3 amino acids: CASSLINGGQGNQPQHF. The CDR3 DNA is TGTGCCAGCAGCCTCATTAACGGCGGACAGGGCAATCAGCCCCAGCATTTT.

This chain joins TRBV5-1 and TRBJ2-3; D is unclear. Trimming took off 0 bases at V and 6 bases at J, with 8 bases between the two ends. Germline V gene data show CDR1 as SGHRS and CDR2 as YFSETQ. The CDR3 is 13 residues long. This chain's CDR3 is CASSLAREDTQYF. Here the CDR3 DNA reads TGCGCCAGCAGCTTGGCGCGAGAGGATACGCAGTATTTT. Full variable domain (remainder filled in from reference TRBV5-1 and TRBJ2-3): KAGVTQTPRYLIKTRGQQVTLSCSPISGHRSVSWYQQTPGQGLQFLFEYFSETQRNKGNFPGRFSGRQFSNSRSEMNVSTLELGDSALYLCASSLAREDTQYFGPGTRLTVL.

CDR3 sequence (DNA): TGTGCCAGCAGTCCCGGGACACCCTACGAGCAGTACTTC. Protein: CASSPGTPYEQYF. V usage is TRBV25-1 and J usage is TRBJ2-7; D is possibly TRBD1 (6 bases). The CDR3 spans 13 residues. Trimming took off 5 bases at V and 2 bases at J, with 10 bases between the two ends. Germline V gene data show CDR1 as MGHDK and CDR2 as SYGVNS.

The J gene is TRBJ2-3, the V gene TRBV11-3, with 8 bases aligning to TRBD1. The trim removed 4 bases at V and 4 bases at J, leaving 7 bases unmatched. Germline V gene lookup returns CDR1 SGHNT and CDR2 YENEEA. The CDR3 length is 15 residues. The CDR3 protein is CASSSRTGSADTQYF. CDR3 in DNA: TGTGCCAGCAGCTCGCGGACAGGGTCCGCAGATACGCAGTATTTT.

The rearrangement uses TRBV4-1 and TRBJ1-1; TRBD1 is a possible D gene (5 bases). The CDR3 runs to 14 residues. The ends were cut back, 2 bases at V and 6 bases at J, with 13 bases in the middle. Per germline, CDR1 MGHRA and CDR2 YSYEKL. CDR3 DNA: TGCGCCAGCAGCCAAAGGGAGTGGGGCCCTGAAGCTTTCTTT. Its translation is CASSQREWGPEAFF.

This chain connects TRBV10-3 to TRBJ2-3; the D gene is possibly TRBD1 (6 bases). Germline CDR1 and CDR2: ENHRY and SYGVKD. V was shortened by 0 bases and J by 4 bases, with 11 bases between the two germline ends. The CDR3 contains 15 residues. CDR3 residues: CAISESRAGADTQYF. The DNA of the CDR3 is TGTGCCATCAGTGAGTCGCGGGCAGGGGCAGATACGCAGTATTTT.

This clonotype has more than one count but fewer than ten. The V and J genes are TRBV2 and TRBJ2-7, with 10 positions matching TRBD2. Losses at the gene ends were 8 bases for V and 7 bases for J; bases not matched to a gene: 14. The CDR3 has 15 amino acids. CDR1 and CDR2 from the germline V gene are SNHLY and FYNNEI. The CDR3 is CASEGTSGTSDEQYF. Here the CDR3 DNA reads TGTGCCAGCGAGGGAACTAGCGGGACCTCTGATGAGCAGTACTTC.

This clonotype was observed a few times. V gene TRBV5-1 combines with J gene TRBJ2-7; D is uncertain. This CDR3 is 15 amino acids long. The V gene lost 0 bases and the J gene lost 0 bases, with 10 bases spanning the gap. Germline CDR1 and CDR2: SGHRS and YFSETQ. CDR3 amino acids: CASSLAPGRSYEQYF. The CDR3 DNA follows: TGCGCCAGCAGCTTGGCCCCAGGACGCTCCTACGAGCAGTACTTC.

V is TRBV5-1 and J is TRBJ2-7; 8 bases are a match to TRBD2. After removal of 2 bases from V and 6 bases from J, the junction contained 10 bases not matched to a gene. Germline V gives CDR1 SGHRS, CDR2 YFSETQ. The CDR3 contains 15 residues. Written as DNA, the CDR3 is TGCGCCAGCAGCTTTAGTGCAAGCGGGAGTTTCGAGCAGTACTTC. Translating gives CASSFSASGSFEQYF.

This chain connects TRBV5-6 to TRBJ2-3; tentatively, D is TRBD2 (6 bases). Trimming stripped 4 bases from V and 8 bases from J, with 20 bases between. The germline V gene encodes CDR1 SGHDT and CDR2 YYEEEE. The length of the CDR3 is 15 residues. The CDR3 spells CASSAGTFGFGTQYF. CDR3 sequence (DNA): TGTGCCAGCAGCGCCGGGACTTTTGGGTTCGGTACGCAGTATTTT.

This clonotype showed up just a few times. The rearrangement joins TRBV27 to TRBJ2-7; tentatively, D is TRBD1 (6 bases). This CDR3 region has 14 residues. The V end lost 3 bases, the J end lost 4 bases, and 13 bases lay between the germline ends. Germline assignment: CDR1 MNHEY and CDR2 SMNVEV (reference sequence). The CDR3 sequence is CASSFGDNTYEQYF. The CDR3 bases are TGTGCCAGCAGTTTCGGGGACAACACGTACGAGCAGTACTTC.

This clonotype was counted only a few times. The rearrangement joins TRBV15 to TRBJ2-7; TRBD1 agrees at 9 bases. The CDR3 is 15 residues long. J gave up 5 bases and V 6 bases, and 11 bases lay outside the gene matches. The germline V gene has CDR1 LNHNV and CDR2 YYDKDF (reference sequence). CDR3 DNA: TGTGCCACCAGGTCACCTGGGGACAGGGAAAACGAGCAGTACTTC. Residues: CATRSPGDRENEQYF. Full variable domain (remainder filled in from reference TRBV15 and TRBJ2-7): DAMVIQNPRYQVTQFGKPVTLSCSQTLNHNVMYWYQQKSSQAPKLLFHYYDKDFNNEADTPDNFQSRRPNTSFCFLDIRSPGLGDTAMYLCATRSPGDRENEQYFGPGTRLTVT.

This clonotype occurred a few times. This chain uses TRBV7-9 with TRBJ2-7; D gene ambiguous. CDR3 length: 12 amino acids. CDR1 and CDR2 (germline): SEHNR, FQNEAQ (reference sequence). V was trimmed by 6 bases and J by 3 bases, leaving 9 bases between them. CDR3 nucleotides: TGTGCCAGCAGTATAATCCTCTACGAGCAGTACTTC. It yields the protein CASSIILYEQYF. Variable domain in full (rest from reference TRBV7-9 and TRBJ2-7): DTGVSQNPRHKITKRGQNVTFRCDPISEHNRLYWYRQTLGQGPEFLTYFQNEAQLEKSRLLSDRFSAERPKGSFSTLEIQRTEQGDSAMYLCASSIILYEQYFGPGTRLTVT.

This clonotype was seen ten or more times. This rearrangement joins TRBV4-1 to TRBJ2-2; perhaps TRBD2 as D (6 bases). The CDR3 extends over 17 amino acids. V lost 4 bases to trimming and J lost 4 bases, with 19 bases between them. CDR1 and CDR2 (germline): MGHRA, YSYEKL. The CDR3 region has the DNA TGCGCCAGCAGCCCTGACATGGTAGCGGCGGGCACCGGGGAGCTGTTTTTT. Protein sequence: CASSPDMVAAGTGELFF.

This clonotype showed up just a few times. The chain employs TRBV9 and TRBJ1-1; D uncertain. V was clipped by 0 bases and J by 1 base, with 10 bases between them. The germline gives CDR1 SGDLS, CDR2 YYNGEE. This CDR3 is built from 15 residues. The CDR3 DNA sequence: TGTGCCAGCAGCGTAGGTACAAATGGGAACACTGAAGCTTTCTTT. The encoded protein is CASSVGTNGNTEAFF. Variable domain in full (rest from reference TRBV9 and TRBJ1-1): DSGVTQTPKHLITATGQRVTLRCSPRSGDLSVYWYQQSLDQGLQFLIQYYNGEERAKGNILERFSAQQFPDLHSELNLSSLELGDSALYFCASSVGTNGNTEAFFGQGTRLTVV.

The J gene is TRBJ2-5, the V gene TRBV12-3 or TRBV12-4, with D possibly called TRBD1 or TRBD2 (6 bases each). V lost 4 bases to trimming and J lost 5 bases, with 14 bases between them. The CDR3 sequence is 14 residues long. CDR3 sequence (DNA): TGTGCCAGCAGTTCGGGGGCGCAGTGGGAGACCCAGTACTTC. This translates into CASSSGAQWETQYF.

The V and J genes are TRBV2 and TRBJ2-7; D ambiguous. The CDR3 contains 18 residues. CDR1 is SNHLY, CDR2 FYNNEI, per germline. Trimming shortened V by 11 bases and J by 0 bases, and 29 bases separated the two germline ends. CDR3 coding DNA: TGTGCCTTCAGTTTCATAATCGGTCGAGCGCCTCTCTCCTACGAGCAGTACTTC. Translating it yields CAFSFIIGRAPLSYEQYF.

This clonotype was detected a few times. The rearrangement links TRBV4-1 to TRBJ2-7, with 7 bases aligning to TRBD1. This CDR3 region has 13 residues. The ends lost 3 bases at V and 5 bases at J; junction bases unmatched: 4. Germline values: CDR1 MGHRA, CDR2 YSYEKL. CDR3 in amino acids: CASSQLQGHEQYF. The DNA of the CDR3 is TGCGCCAGCAGCCAGTTACAGGGGCACGAGCAGTACTTC.

This sequence joins TRBV9 and TRBJ2-1; 9 nucleotides align to TRBD2. The CDR3 totals 17 residues. V gave up 0 bases and J gave up 5 bases; unmatched junction bases: 9. In germline, CDR1 is SGDLS, CDR2 YYNGEE. CDR3 sequence (DNA): TGTGCCAGCAGCGTAGCACTGGGGACTAGCAGAAACAATGAGCAGTTCTTC. Translation gives CASSVALGTSRNNEQFF.

This clonotype was seen more than once but under ten times. This sequence joins TRBV5-4 and TRBJ2-3; tentative D call: TRBD2 (6 bases). V lost 3 bases to trimming and J lost 6 bases, with 11 bases between them. Germline CDR1 reads SGHNT; CDR2 reads YYREEE (reference sequence). The CDR3 consists of 13 residues. Here the CDR3 reads CASSWGGLDTQYF. DNA for the CDR3: TGTGCCAGCAGCTGGGGAGGTTTGGATACGCAGTATTTT.

This clonotype showed up just once. The gene calls are TRBV20-1 and TRBJ2-7; TRBD2 aligns across 12 bases. V gave up 0 bases and J gave up 0 bases; unmatched junction bases: 12. Germline assignment: CDR1 DFQATT and CDR2 SNEGSKA (reference sequence). This CDR3 comprises 19 residues. DNA of the CDR3: TGCAGTGCTAGAGATGAGGGGACTAGCGGGCCTAAGAGCTCCTACGAGCAGTACTTC. Its translation: CSARDEGTSGPKSSYEQYF.

The chain is built from TRBV7-6 and TRBJ1-1; TRBD1 is a possible D gene (5 bases). In germline, CDR1 is SGHVS, CDR2 FNYEAQ. Trimming cost V 8 bases and J 5 bases, with 12 bases left between them. The CDR3 has 12 amino acids. CDR3 in DNA: TGTGCCAGCTCTTCAGGGCGGACTGAAGCTTTCTTT. Translation gives CASSSGRTEAFF.

The V call is TRBV7-9, the J call TRBJ2-3; D not certain. Germline loops: CDR1 SEHNR, CDR2 FQNEAQ (reference sequence). The V gene lost 4 bases and the J gene lost 7 bases, with 18 bases spanning the gap. CDR3 size: 15 residues. CDR3 coding DNA: TGTGCCAGCAGCTCCCCTAGTGGTGTCAGAAATACGCAGTATTTT. This translates into CASSSPSGVRNTQYF.

This clonotype was recorded a few times. V and J are TRBV9 and TRBJ2-1, with 11 bases lining up with TRBD1. The V segment lost 4 bases and the J segment 6 bases; nucleotides outside the gene matches: 12. The CDR3 spans 17 residues. From germline, CDR1 is SGDLS and CDR2 YYNGEE. CDR3 sequence: CASSRGQGAMVGNEQFF. CDR3 bases: TGTGCCAGCAGCCGTGGACAGGGGGCCATGGTTGGCAATGAGCAGTTCTTC.

In its sample, this clonotype was seen a few times. The chain has TRBV20-1 and TRBJ2-1, with D possibly matching TRBD2 (6 bases). CDR3 length: 15 amino acids. Trimming took off 2 bases at V and 2 bases at J, with 13 bases between the two ends. The V gene's germline CDR1 is DFQATT and CDR2 SNEGSKA (reference sequence). The CDR3 sequence: CSARQAAGPYNEQFF. The CDR3 coding sequence is TGCAGTGCTAGACAGGCGGCGGGGCCCTACAATGAGCAGTTCTTC.

There are a few counts of this clonotype. J is TRBJ2-7 and V is TRBV4-1; tentatively, D is TRBD1 (5 bases). Trimming pared 3 bases from V and 4 bases from J, leaving 13 bases between. Germline V gives CDR1 MGHRA, CDR2 YSYEKL. There are 14 residues in the CDR3. In nucleotides, the CDR3 is TGCGCCAGCAGCCAGACTCAGGGTTGGTACGAGCAGTACTTC. It specifies CASSQTQGWYEQYF.

The chain combines TRBV6-1 with TRBJ2-1, with D tentatively TRBD2 (5 bases). The CDR3 covers 15 residues. The germline gives CDR1 MNHNS, CDR2 SASEGT. V was shortened by 9 bases and J by 9 bases, with 24 bases between the two germline ends. For the CDR3, the DNA is TGTGCCAGTGGCGACTGGGGAGTATGGGGTTTTGAGCAGTTCTTC. Translated, it gives CASGDWGVWGFEQFF.